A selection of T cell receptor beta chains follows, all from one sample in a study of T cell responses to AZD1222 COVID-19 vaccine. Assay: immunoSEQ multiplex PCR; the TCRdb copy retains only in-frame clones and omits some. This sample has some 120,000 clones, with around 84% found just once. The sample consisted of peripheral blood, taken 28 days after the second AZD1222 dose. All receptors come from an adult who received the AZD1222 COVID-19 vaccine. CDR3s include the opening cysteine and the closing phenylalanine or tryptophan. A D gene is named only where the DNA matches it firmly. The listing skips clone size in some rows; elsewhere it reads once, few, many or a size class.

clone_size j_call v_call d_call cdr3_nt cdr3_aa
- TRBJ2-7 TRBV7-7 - TGTGCTAGCAGCTTATTTAGGGGTGAGCCCTTCGAGCAGTACTTC CASSLFRGEPFEQYF
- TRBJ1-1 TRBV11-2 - TGTGCCAGCAGCCGCCGGGACTCTGGTTTCTTT CASSRRDSGFF
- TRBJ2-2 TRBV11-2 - TGTGCCAGCAGCTTTGGCCATGGGGACACCGGGGAGCTGTTTTTT CASSFGHGDTGELFF
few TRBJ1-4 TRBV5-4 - TGTGCCAGCAGCTTAGGACCCCCTAAGGAAAAACTGTTTTTT CASSLGPPKEKLFF
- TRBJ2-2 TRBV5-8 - TGTGCCAGCAGCTTGCAGCGGGCAGGAGAAGCCGGGGAGCTGTTTTTT CASSLQRAGEAGELFF
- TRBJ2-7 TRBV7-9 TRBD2 TGTGCCGGGTCTAGCGGCTTGATCTACGAGCAGTACTTC CAGSSGLIYEQYF
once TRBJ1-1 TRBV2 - TGTGCCAGCAGTGATGAGGCGAACACTGAAGCTTTCTTT CASSDEANTEAFF
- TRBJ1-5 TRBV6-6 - TGTGCCAGCAGTTACAGGGCCAGCAATCAGCCCCAGCATTTT CASSYRASNQPQHF
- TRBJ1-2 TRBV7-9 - TGTGCCAGCAGCTTAAGGCGGCAGGATTATGGCTACACCTTC CASSLRRQDYGYTF
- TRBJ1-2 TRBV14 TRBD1 TGTGCCAGCAGCCAGCGCAGGGGGCATGGCTACACCTTC CASSQRRGHGYTF
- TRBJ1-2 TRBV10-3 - TGTGCCATCAGCTCAGGACCCTATGGCTACACCTTC CAISSGPYGYTF
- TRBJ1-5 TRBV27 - TGTGCCAGCAGTTTAGGAGGCCGAGAGAAGCCCCAGCATTTT CASSLGGREKPQHF
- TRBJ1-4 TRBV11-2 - TGTGCCAGCAGCTTAGTCGGGGGGGAAAAACTGTTTTTT CASSLVGGEKLFF
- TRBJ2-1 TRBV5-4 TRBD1 TGTGCCAGCAGCCGGGGACAGGGACTCAAGGATGAGCAGTTCTTC CASSRGQGLKDEQFF
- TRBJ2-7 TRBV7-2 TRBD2 TGTGCCAGCAGCTTAGCTAGCGGGGTTGCATACGAGCAGTACTTC CASSLASGVAYEQYF
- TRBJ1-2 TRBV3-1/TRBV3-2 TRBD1 TGTGCCAGCAGCCGGTACAGGGGATTGGATGGCTACACCTTC CASSRYRGLDGYTF
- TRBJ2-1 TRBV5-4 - TGTGCCAGCGGCGACCTCGGGGGTTACGGTGAGCAGTTCTTC CASGDLGGYGEQFF
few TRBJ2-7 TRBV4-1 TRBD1 TGCGCCAGCAGCCAAGACGGACAGGGGTTAACCTACGAGCAGTACTTC CASSQDGQGLTYEQYF
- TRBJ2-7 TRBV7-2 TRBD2 TGTGCCAGCAGCTTAGGAGCGGGGCCCTACGAGCAGTACTTC CASSLGAGPYEQYF
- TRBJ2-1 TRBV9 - TGTGCCAGCAGCGTAGGACCTAGCTATTACAATGAGCAGTTCTTC CASSVGPSYYNEQFF
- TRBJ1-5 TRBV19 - TGTGCCAGTAGTAGGGGGCGTGATCAGCCCCAGCATTTT CASSRGRDQPQHF
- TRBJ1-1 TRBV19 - TGTGCCAGTAGTGTCCGCGGGGGGAACACTGAAGCTTTCTTT CASSVRGGNTEAFF